This T cell receptor (beta chain) was sequenced during a study of human T cells and chemical hapten exposure. This clonotype was counted a few times. The CDR3 has 15 residues. V was trimmed by 6 bases and J by 4 bases, leaving 15 bases between them. The germline CDR1 and CDR2 sequences are MNHEY and SMNVEV (reference sequence). TCRdb reprocessed the RACE reads via MiXCR and lists one record per CDR3 protein. This table has about 82,000 distinct CDR3 sequences, about an eighth appearing once. As to time point: patch test 3, about 24 weeks after DPC sensitization. Treatment reported: therapeutic diphenylcyclopropenone sensitization with weekly scalp DPC.

Sequenced here: whole blood, sampled in connection with sensitization to the hapten diphenylcyclopropenone (DPC). The origin of this receptor is a woman between 45 and 65 years old with alopecia areata. Some clones in this sample may be carry-over from other donors' samples. The chain has TRBV27 and TRBJ2-2, with D tentatively TRBD1 or TRBD2 (5 bases each). CDR3 bases: TGTGCCAGCAGCGGGGACGGTAAAGCCACCGGGGAGCTGTTTTTT. Translating it yields CASSGDGKATGELFF.